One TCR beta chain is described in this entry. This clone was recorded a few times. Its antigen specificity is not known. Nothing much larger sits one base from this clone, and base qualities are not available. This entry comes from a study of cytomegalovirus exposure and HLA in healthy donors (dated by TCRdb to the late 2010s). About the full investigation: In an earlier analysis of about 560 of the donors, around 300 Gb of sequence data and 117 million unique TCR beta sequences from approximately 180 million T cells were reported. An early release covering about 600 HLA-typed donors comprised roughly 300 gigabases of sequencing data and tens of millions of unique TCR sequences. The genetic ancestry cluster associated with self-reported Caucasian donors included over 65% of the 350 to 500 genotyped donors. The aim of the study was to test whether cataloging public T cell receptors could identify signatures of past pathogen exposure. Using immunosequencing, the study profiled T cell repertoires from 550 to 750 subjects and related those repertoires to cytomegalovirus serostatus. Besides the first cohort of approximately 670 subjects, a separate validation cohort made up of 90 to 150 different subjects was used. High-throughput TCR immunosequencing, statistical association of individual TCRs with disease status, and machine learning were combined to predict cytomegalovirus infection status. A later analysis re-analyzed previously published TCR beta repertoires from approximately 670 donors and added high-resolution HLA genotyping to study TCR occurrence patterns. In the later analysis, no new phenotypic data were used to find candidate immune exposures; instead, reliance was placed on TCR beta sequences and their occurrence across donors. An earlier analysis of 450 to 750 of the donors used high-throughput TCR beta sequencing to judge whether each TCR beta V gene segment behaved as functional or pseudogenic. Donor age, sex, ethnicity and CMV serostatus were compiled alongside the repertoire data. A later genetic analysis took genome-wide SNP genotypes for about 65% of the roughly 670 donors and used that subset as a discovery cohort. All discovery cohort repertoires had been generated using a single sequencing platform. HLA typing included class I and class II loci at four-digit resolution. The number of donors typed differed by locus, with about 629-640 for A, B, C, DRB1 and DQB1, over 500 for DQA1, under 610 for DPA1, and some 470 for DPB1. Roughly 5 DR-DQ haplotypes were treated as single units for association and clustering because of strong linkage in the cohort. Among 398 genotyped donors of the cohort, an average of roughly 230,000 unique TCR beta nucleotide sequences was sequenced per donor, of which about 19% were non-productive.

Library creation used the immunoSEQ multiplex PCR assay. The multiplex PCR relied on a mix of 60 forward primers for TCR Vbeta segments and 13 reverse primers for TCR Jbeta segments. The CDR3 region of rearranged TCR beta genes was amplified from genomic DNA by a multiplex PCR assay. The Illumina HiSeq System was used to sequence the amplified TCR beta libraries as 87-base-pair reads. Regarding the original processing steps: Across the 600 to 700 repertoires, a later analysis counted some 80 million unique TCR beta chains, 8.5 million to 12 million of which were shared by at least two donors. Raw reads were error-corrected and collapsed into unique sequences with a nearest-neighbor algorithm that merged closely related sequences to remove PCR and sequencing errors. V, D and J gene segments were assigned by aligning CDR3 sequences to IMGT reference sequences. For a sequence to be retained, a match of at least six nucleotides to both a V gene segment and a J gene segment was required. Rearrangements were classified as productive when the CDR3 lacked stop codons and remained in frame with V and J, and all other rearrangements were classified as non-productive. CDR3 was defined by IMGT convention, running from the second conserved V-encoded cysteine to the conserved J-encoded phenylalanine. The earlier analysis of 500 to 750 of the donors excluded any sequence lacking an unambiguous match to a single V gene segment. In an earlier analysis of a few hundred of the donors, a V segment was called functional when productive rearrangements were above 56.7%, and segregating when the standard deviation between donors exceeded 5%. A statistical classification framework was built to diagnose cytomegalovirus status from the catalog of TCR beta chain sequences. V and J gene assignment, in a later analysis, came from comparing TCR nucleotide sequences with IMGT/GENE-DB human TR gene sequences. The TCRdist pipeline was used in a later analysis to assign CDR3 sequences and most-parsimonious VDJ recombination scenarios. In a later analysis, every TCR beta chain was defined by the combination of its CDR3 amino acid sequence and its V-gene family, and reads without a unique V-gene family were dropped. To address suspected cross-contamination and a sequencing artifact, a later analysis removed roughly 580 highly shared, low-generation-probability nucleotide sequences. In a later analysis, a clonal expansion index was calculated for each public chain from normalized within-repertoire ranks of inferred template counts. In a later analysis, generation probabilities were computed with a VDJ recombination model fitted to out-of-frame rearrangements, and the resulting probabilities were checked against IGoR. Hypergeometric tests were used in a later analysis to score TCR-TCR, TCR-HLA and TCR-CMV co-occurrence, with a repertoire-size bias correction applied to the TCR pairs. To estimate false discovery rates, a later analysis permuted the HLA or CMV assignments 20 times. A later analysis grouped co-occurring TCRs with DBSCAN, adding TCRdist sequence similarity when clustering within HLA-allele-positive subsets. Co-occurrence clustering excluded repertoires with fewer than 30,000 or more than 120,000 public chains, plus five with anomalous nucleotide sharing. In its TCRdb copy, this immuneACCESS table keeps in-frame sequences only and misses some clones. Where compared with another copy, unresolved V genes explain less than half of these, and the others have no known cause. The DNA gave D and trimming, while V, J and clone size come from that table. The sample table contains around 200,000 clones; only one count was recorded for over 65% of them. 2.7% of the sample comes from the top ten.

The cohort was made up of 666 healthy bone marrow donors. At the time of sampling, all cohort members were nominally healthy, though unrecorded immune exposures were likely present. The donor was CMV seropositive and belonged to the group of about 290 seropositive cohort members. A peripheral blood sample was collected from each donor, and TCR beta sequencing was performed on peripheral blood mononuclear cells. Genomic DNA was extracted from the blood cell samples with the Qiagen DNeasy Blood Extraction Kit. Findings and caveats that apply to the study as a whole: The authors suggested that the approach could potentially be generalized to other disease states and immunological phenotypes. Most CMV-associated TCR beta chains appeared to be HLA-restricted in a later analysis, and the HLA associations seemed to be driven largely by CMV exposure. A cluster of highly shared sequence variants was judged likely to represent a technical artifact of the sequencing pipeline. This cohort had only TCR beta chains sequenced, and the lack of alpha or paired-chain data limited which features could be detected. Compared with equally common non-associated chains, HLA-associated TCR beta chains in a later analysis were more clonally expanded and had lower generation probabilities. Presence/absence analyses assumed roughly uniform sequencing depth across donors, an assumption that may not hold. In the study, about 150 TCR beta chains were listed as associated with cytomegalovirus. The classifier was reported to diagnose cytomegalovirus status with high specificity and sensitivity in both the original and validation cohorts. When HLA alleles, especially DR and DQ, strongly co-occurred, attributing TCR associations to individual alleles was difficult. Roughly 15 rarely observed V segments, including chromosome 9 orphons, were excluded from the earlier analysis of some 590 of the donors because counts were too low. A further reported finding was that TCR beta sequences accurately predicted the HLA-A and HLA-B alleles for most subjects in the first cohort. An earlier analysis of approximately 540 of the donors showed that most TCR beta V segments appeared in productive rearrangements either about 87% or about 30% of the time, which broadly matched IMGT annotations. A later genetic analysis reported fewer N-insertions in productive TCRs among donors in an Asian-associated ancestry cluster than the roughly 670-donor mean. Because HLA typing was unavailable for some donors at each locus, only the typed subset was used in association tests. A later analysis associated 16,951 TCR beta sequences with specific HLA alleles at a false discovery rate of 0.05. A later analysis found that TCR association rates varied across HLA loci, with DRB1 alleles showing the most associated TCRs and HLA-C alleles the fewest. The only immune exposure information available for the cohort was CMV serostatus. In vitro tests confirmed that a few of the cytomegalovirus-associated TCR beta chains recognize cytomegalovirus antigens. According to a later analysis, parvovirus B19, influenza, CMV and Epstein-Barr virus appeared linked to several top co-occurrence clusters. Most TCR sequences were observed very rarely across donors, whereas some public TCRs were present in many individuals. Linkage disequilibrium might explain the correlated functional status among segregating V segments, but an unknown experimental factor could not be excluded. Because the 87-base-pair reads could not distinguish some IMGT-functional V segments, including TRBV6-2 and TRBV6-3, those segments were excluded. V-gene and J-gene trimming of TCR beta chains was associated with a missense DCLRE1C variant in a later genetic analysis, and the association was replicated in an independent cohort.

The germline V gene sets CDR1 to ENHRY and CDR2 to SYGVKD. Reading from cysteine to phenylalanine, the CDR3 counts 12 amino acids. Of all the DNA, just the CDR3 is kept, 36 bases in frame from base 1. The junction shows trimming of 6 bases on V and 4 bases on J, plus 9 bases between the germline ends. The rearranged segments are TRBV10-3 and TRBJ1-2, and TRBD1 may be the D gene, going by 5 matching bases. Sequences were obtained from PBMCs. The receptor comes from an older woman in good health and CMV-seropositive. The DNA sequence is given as TGTGCCATCAGGGGGGGGTCCTATGGCTACACCTTC. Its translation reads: CAIRGGSYGYTF.